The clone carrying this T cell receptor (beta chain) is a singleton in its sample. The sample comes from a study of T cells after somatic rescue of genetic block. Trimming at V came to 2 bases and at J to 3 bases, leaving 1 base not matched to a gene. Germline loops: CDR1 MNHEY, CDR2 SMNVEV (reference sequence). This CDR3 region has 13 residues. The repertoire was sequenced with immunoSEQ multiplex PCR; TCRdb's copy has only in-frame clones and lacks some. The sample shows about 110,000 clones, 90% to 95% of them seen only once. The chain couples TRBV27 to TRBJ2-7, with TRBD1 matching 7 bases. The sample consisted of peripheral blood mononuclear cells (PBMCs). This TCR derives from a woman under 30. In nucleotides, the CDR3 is TGTGCCAGCAGTTTAAGGGACAGCTACGAGCAGTACTTC. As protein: CASSLRDSYEQYF.